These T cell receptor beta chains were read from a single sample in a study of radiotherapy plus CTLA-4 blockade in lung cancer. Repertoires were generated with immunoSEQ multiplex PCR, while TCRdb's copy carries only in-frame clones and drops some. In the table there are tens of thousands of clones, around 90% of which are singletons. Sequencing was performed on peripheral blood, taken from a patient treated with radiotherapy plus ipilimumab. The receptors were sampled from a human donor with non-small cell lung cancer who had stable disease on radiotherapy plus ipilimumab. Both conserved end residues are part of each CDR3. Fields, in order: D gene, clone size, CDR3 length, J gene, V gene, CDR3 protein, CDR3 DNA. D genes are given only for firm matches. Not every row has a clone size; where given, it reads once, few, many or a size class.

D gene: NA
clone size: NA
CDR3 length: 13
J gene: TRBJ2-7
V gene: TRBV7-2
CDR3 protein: CASSLGRVYEQYF
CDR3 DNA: TGTGCCAGCAGCTTAGGCCGAGTCTACGAGCAGTACTTC

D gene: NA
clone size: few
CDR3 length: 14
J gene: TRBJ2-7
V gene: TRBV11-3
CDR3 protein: CASRPLTGTYEQYF
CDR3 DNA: TGTGCCAGCAGACCCCTAACAGGGACCTACGAGCAGTACTTC

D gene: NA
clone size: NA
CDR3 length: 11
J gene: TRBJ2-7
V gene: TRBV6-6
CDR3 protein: CASSYNYEQYF
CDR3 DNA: TGTGCCAGCAGTTATAACTACGAGCAGTACTTC

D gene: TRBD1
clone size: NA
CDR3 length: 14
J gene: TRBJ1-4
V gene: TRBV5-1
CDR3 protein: CASSPGQGKEKLFF
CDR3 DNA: TGCGCCAGCAGCCCGGGACAGGGAAAAGAAAAACTGTTTTTT

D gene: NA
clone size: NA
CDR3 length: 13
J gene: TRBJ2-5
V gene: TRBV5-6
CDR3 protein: CASSLGWSETQYF
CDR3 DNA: TGTGCCAGCAGCTTGGGATGGTCGGAGACCCAGTACTTC

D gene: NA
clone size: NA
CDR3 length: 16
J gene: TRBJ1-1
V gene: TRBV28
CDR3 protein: CACSSPFDSQNTEAFF
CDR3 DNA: TGTGCCTGCAGTTCCCCCTTCGACAGTCAGAACACTGAAGCTTTCTTT

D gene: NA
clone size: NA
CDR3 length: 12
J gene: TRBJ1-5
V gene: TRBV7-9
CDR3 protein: CASSLDYQPQHF
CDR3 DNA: TGTGCCAGCAGCTTAGACTATCAGCCCCAGCATTTT

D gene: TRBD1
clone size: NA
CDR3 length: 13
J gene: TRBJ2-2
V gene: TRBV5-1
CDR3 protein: CASSSQGAGELFF
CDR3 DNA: TGCGCCAGCAGCTCCCAGGGGGCCGGGGAGCTGTTTTTT

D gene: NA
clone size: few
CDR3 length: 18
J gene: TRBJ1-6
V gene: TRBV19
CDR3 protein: CASSPPEGGPAGDSPLHF
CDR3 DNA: TGTGCCAGTAGTCCTCCCGAGGGGGGCCCTGCCGGAGATTCACCCCTCCACTTT

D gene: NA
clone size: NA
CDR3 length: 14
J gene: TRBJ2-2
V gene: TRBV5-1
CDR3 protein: CASSLEGNTGELFF
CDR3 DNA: TGCGCCAGCAGCTTGGAAGGAAACACCGGGGAGCTGTTTTTT

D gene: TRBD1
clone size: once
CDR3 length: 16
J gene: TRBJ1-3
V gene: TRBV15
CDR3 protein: CATRGQDRGLGPTIYF
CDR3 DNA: TGTGCCACCAGGGGACAGGACAGGGGGCTTGGGCCCACCATATATTTT

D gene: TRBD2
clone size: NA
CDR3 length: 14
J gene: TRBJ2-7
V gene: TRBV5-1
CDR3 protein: CASSGGLAGVEQYF
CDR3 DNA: TGCGCCAGCAGCGGGGGACTAGCGGGGGTGGAGCAGTACTTC

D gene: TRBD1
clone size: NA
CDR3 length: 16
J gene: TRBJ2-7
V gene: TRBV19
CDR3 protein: CASSLREWTGGYEQYF
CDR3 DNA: TGTGCCAGTAGCCTTCGGGAGTGGACAGGGGGCTACGAGCAGTACTTC

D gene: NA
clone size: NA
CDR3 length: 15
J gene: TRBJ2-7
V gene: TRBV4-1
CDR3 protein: CASSQDPRGTYEQYF
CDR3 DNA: TGCGCCAGCAGCCAAGATCCGAGGGGCACTTACGAGCAGTACTTC

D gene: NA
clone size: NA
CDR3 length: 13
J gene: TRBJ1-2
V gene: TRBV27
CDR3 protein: CASSFGTNYGYTF
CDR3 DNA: TGTGCCAGCAGTTTCGGTACGAACTATGGCTACACCTTC

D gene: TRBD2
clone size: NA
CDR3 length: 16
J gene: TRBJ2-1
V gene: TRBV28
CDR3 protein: CASSFGLAGRIDEQFF
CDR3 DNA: TGTGCCAGCAGTTTCGGTTTAGCGGGACGCATCGATGAGCAGTTCTTC

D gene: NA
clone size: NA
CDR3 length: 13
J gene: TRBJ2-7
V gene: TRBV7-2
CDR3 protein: CASSIGPGYEQYF
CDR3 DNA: TGTGCCAGCAGCATCGGACCAGGCTACGAGCAGTACTTC

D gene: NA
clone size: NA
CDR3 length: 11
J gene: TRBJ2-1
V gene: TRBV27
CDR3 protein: CASSLRHEQFF
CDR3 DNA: TGTGCCAGCAGTTTACGTCATGAGCAGTTCTTC

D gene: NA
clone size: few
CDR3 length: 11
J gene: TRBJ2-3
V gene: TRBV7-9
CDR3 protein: CASSSENTQYF
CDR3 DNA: TGTGCCAGCAGCTCGGAGAATACGCAGTATTTT

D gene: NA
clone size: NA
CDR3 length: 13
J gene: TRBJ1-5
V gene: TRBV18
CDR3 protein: CASSEVLDQPQHF
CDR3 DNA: TGTGCCAGCTCAGAAGTATTGGACCAGCCCCAGCATTTT

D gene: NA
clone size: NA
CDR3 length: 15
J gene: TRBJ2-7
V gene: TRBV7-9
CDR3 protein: CASSLKAGVFHEQYF
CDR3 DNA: TGTGCCAGCAGCTTAAAGGCAGGGGTGTTCCACGAGCAGTACTTC

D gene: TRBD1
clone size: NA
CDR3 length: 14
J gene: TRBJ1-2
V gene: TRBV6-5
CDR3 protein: CASSPGGQAYGYTF
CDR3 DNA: TGTGCCAGCAGCCCAGGGGGCCAGGCGTATGGCTACACCTTC

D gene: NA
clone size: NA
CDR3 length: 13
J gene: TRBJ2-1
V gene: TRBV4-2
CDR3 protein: CASSHPSRVEQFF
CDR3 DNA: TGTGCCAGCAGCCACCCTAGTCGAGTTGAGCAGTTCTTC

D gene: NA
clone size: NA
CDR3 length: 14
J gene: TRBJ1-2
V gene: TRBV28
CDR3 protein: CATHIVTGRYGYTF
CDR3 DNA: TGTGCCACCCATATCGTGACAGGTCGGTATGGCTACACCTTC

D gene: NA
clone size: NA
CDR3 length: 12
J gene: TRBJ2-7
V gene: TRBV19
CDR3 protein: CASSPDSYEQYF
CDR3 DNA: TGTGCCAGTAGTCCGGACAGCTACGAGCAGTACTTC

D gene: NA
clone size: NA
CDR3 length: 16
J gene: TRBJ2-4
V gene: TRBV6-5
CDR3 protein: CASSYSGALAKNIQYF
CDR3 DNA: TGTGCCAGCAGTTACTCTGGCGCCTTAGCCAAAAACATTCAGTACTTC

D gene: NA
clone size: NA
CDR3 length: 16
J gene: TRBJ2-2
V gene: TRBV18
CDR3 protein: CASSPPRNRYTGELFF
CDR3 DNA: TGTGCCAGCTCACCGCCCCGTAATAGATACACCGGGGAGCTGTTTTTT

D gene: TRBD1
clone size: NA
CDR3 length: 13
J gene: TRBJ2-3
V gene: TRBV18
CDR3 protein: CASSPNRDSTQYF
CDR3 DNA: TGTGCCAGCTCACCGAATCGGGACAGTACGCAGTATTTT

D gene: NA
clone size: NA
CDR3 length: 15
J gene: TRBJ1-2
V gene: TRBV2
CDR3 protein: CASSEGSADYYGYTF
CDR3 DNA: TGTGCCAGCAGTGAAGGGTCAGCCGATTACTATGGCTACACCTTC

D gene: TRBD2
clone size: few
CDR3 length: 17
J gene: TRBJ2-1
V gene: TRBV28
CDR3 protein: CASSSRLAGGKYNEQFF
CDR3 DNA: TGTGCCAGCAGTTCCCGACTAGCGGGAGGGAAGTACAATGAGCAGTTCTTC

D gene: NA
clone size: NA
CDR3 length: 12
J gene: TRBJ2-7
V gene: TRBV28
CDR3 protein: CASSLGLGEQYF
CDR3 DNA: TGTGCCAGCAGTTTAGGCTTAGGGGAGCAGTACTTC

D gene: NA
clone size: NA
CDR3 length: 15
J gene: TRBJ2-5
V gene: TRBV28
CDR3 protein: CASRNSGPRDETQYF
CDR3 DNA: TGTGCCAGCAGAAACTCGGGACCAAGGGACGAGACCCAGTACTTC

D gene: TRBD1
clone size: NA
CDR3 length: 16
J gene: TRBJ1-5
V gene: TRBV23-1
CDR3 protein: CASSQGQGSRNQPQHF
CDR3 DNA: TGCGCCAGCAGTCAAGGACAGGGGTCAAGAAATCAGCCCCAGCATTTT

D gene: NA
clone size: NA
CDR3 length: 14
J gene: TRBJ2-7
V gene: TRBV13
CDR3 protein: CASSLGRTIYEQYF
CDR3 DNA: TGTGCCAGCAGCTTAGGACGGACCATCTACGAGCAGTACTTC

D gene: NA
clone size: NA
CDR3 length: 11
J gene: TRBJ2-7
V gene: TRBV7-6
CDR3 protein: CASSLGREQYF
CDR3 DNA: TGTGCCAGCAGCTTAGGTCGCGAGCAGTACTTC

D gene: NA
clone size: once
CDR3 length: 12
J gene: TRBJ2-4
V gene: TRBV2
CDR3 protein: CATATGRNIQYF
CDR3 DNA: TGTGCCACCGCGACAGGGAGGAACATTCAGTACTTC

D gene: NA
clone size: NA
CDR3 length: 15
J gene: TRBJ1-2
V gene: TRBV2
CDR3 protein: CASSGVGGDSYGYTF
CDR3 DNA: TGTGCCAGCAGTGGGGTCGGGGGAGACAGTTATGGCTACACCTTC

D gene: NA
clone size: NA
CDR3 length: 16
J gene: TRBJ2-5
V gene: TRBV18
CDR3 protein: CASSPPLLGAQETQYF
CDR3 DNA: TGTGCCAGCTCACCACCGTTGTTGGGTGCGCAGGAGACCCAGTACTTC

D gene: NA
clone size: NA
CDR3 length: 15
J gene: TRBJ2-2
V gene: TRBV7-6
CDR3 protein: CASSPPLRGAGELFF
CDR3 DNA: TGTGCCAGCAGCCCCCCCCTGAGGGGTGCCGGGGAGCTGTTTTTT

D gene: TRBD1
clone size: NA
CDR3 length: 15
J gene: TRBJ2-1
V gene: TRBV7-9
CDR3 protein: CASSPGTASYNEQFF
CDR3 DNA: TGTGCCAGCAGCCCCGGGACAGCCTCCTACAATGAGCAGTTCTTC

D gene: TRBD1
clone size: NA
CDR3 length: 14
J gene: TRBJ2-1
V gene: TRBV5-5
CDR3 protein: CASSFGTGRNEQFF
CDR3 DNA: TGTGCCAGCAGCTTCGGGACAGGGAGGAATGAGCAGTTCTTC

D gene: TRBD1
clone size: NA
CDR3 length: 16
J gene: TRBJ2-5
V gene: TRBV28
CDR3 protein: CASSLTGAPSQETQYF
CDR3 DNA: TGTGCCAGCAGTCTAACAGGGGCCCCCTCCCAAGAGACCCAGTACTTC

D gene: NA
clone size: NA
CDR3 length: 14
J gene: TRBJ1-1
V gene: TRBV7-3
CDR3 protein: CASSLNPQGTEAFF
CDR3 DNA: TGTGCCAGCAGCTTAAATCCCCAAGGCACTGAAGCTTTCTTT

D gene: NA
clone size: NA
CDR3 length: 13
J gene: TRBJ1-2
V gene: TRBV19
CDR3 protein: CASSKQVFYGYTF
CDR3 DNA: TGTGCCAGTAGTAAACAGGTTTTCTATGGCTACACCTTC

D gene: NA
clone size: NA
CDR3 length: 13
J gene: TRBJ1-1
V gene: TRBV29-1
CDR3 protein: CSARGRGNTEAFF
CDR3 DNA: TGCAGCGCACGAGGGCGGGGGAACACTGAAGCTTTCTTT

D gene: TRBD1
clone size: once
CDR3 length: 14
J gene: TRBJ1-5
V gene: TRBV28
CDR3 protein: CASTSRQGYQPQHF
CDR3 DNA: TGTGCCAGCACCTCCCGACAGGGCTATCAGCCCCAGCATTTT

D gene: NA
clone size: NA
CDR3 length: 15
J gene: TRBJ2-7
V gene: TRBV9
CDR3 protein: CASSPNPGPNYEQYF
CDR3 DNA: TGTGCCAGCAGCCCCAACCCGGGACCCAACTACGAGCAGTACTTC

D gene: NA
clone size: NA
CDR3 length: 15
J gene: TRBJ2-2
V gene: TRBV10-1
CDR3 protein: CASSAGTRPTGELFF
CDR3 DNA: TGCGCCAGCAGCGCCGGGACGAGACCCACCGGGGAGCTGTTTTTT

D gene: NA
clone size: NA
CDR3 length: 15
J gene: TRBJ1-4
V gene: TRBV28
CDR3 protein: CASSPAPVRNEKLFF
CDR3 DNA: TGTGCCAGCAGTCCCGCGCCGGTTAGGAATGAAAAACTGTTTTTT

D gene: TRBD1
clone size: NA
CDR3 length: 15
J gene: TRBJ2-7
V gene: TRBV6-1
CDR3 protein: CASSEGQGPFYEQYF
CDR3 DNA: TGTGCCAGCAGCGAAGGACAGGGCCCCTTCTACGAGCAGTACTTC